This T cell receptor beta chain was profiled in a study of blood T cell repertoires in COVID-19. This CDR3 spans 15 amino acids. CDR1 MNHEY and CDR2 SVGEGT come from the germline V gene. V was shortened by 0 bases and J by 3 bases, with 11 bases between the two germline ends. Produced via immunoSEQ multiplex PCR; TCRdb's table is partial and in-frame only. Altogether hundreds of thousands of clones are present, around 90% being singletons, with the ten largest covering 1.5% to 2%. The sample taken for sequencing was PBMCs or T cells enriched from blood (not recorded which). The chain uses TRBV6-2 or TRBV6-3 and TRBJ1-1; D is unresolved. This sequence originates from a woman aged 18-30 years who had recovered from COVID-19. CDR3 coding DNA: TGTGCCAGCAGTTACTCGTTTCAGGCTGACACTGAAGCTTTCTTT. This codes for CASSYSFQADTEAFF.